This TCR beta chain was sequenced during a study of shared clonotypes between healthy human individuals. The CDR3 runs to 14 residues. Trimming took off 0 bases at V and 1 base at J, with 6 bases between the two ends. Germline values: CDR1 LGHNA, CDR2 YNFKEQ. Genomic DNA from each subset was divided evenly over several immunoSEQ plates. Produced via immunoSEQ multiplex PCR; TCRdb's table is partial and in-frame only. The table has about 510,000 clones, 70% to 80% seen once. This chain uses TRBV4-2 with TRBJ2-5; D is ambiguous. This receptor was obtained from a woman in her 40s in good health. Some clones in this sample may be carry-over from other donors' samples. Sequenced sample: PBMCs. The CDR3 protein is CASSQELAQETQYF. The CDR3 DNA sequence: TGTGCCAGCAGCCAAGAATTAGCCCAAGAGACCCAGTACTTC.